One sample yielded the 26 T cell receptor beta chains listed below, sequenced in a study of OX40 agonist ivuxolimab in advanced cancers. Libraries were prepared through the immunoSEQ multiplex PCR assay. The source is immuneACCESS, and TCRdb retained only in-frame sequences with V and J called. Part of the clones is not carried over; for the studies checked, unresolved V genes explain less than half of this, and the remainder is unexplained. The sample table shows tens of thousands of clones, and 84% are seen once. The ten largest account for 6.5% to 8.5% of the sample. The sample was CD4+ or CD8+ T cells sorted from blood, taken in a trial of the OX40 agonist ivuxolimab. The receptors come from an adult with an advanced solid tumor such as melanoma, head and neck, liver or kidney cancer.

This chain uses TRBV19 with TRBJ1-2; unclear D gene. CDR1 LNHDA and CDR2 SQIVND come from the germline V gene (reference sequence). There are 14 residues in the CDR3. Trimming took 2 bases from V and 4 from J, leaving 11 bases between them. The CDR3 region is CASSIRARPYGYTF. For the CDR3, the DNA is TGTGCCAGTAGTATACGGGCAAGACCCTATGGCTACACCTTC. Together with reference TRBV19 and TRBJ1-2, the CDR3 gives the full variable domain: DGGITQSPKYLFRKEGQNVTLSCEQNLNHDAMYWYRQDPGQGLRLIYYSQIVNDFQKGDIAEGYSVSREKKESFPLTVTSAQKNPTAFYLCASSIRARPYGYTFGSGTRLTVV.

The chain uses TRBV2 and TRBJ1-2; D might be TRBD1 (6 bases). The CDR3 is 12 amino acids. Trimming pared 6 bases from V and 4 bases from J, leaving 9 bases between. CDR1 and CDR2 from the germline V gene are SNHLY and FYNNEI. CDR3 sequence (DNA): TGTGCCAGCAGGGACAGCTTCTATGGCTACACCTTC. It translates to CASRDSFYGYTF.

V usage is TRBV7-8 and J usage is TRBJ1-5; D remains unclear. V lost 5 bases, J lost 5 bases, and 13 bases lay in between. Germline V gene lookup returns CDR1 SGHVS and CDR2 FQNEAQ. The CDR3 is 14 residues long. DNA of the CDR3: TGTGCCAGCAGCATTTTCCGTGCAGATCAGCCCCAGCATTTT. Protein product: CASSIFRADQPQHF.

The V gene is TRBV10-3, the J gene TRBJ1-6; 7 bases match TRBD1. From germline, CDR1 is ENHRY and CDR2 SYGVKD. Trimming removed 11 bases from V and 4 bases from J; junction bases left unmatched: 5. CDR3 length equals 13 residues. The CDR3 DNA is TGTGCCTCGGGGACAGATTATAATTCACCCCTCCACTTT. Amino acids: CASGTDYNSPLHF.

The chain carries TRBV7-3 and TRBJ2-3; D is uncertain. The germline gives CDR1 SGHTA, CDR2 FQGTGA. Trimming cost V 4 bases and J 1 base, with 3 bases left between them. This CDR3 contains 12 residues. The CDR3 spells CASSSGTDTQYF. For the CDR3, the DNA is TGTGCCAGCAGCTCGGGCACAGATACGCAGTATTTT.

This clone showed up just a few times. In DNA, the CDR3 is TGTGCCAGCAGTGTGGACAGGGTGGGTCCAGATACGCAGTATTTT. It encodes CASSVDRVGPDTQYF. J is TRBJ2-3 and V is TRBV2, with 8 bases fitting TRBD1. CDR1 and CDR2 (germline): SNHLY, FYNNEI. V shed 4 bases and J 4 bases; nucleotides not matched to a gene: 7. The CDR3 covers 15 residues. Combining the CDR3 with reference TRBV2 and TRBJ2-3 gives the whole variable domain EPEVTQTPSHQVTQMGQEVILRCVPISNHLYFYWYRQILGQKVEFLVSFYNNEISEKSEIFDDQFSVERPDGSNFTLKIRSTKLEDSAMYFCASSVDRVGPDTQYFGPGTRLTVL.

V usage is TRBV11-3 and J usage is TRBJ1-1; the match to TRBD1 covers 9 bases. Trimming at V came to 4 bases and at J to 1 base, leaving 4 bases not matched to a gene. There are 15 residues in the CDR3. Germline-derived CDR1 and CDR2 are SGHNT and YENEEA. The CDR3 sequence: CASSWGQGENTEAFF. In nucleotides, the CDR3 is TGTGCCAGCAGCTGGGGACAGGGTGAGAACACTGAAGCTTTCTTT. Based on the CDR3 plus reference TRBV11-3 and TRBJ1-1, the full variable domain is EAGVVQSPRYKIIEKKQPVAFWCNPISGHNTLYWYLQNLGQGPELLIRYENEEAVDDSQLPKDRFSAERLKGVDSTLKIQPAELGDSAVYLCASSWGQGENTEAFFGQGTRLTVV.

This clone was found once. The rearrangement joins TRBV4-3 to TRBJ2-7; 8 positions agree with TRBD1. CDR3 length: 15 amino acids. Trimming removed 4 bases from V and 2 bases from J; junction bases left unmatched: 7. Germline V gene sequence: CDR1 LGHNA, CDR2 YSLEER. CDR3: CASSRGQGTTYEQYF. The CDR3 DNA is TGCGCCAGCAGCCGAGGACAGGGTACCACCTACGAGCAGTACTTC.

The chain joins TRBV6-5 to TRBJ1-2, with D maybe TRBD1 (6 bases). CDR3 length equals 15 residues. The germline CDR1 and CDR2 sequences are MNHEY and SVGAGI. V shed 6 bases and J shed 4 bases, with 18 bases lying between them. The CDR3 loop reads CASSPGTKYSYGYTF. Written as DNA, the CDR3 is TGTGCCAGCAGCCCCGGGACAAAGTATTCCTATGGCTACACCTTC.

This chain connects TRBV27 to TRBJ2-5, with TRBD2 as a possible D gene (5 bases). The assigned J gene may be wrong: the sequence end matches TRBJ2-7 better. Germline CDR1 and CDR2: MNHEY and SMNVEV (reference sequence). The CDR3 totals 15 residues. As DNA, the CDR3 is TGTGCCAGCAGTTTACTCCCTACGGAGGTCTACGAGCAGTACTTC. Translation: CASSLLPTEVYEQYF.

This clone was seen a single time. The gene calls are TRBV18 and TRBJ2-3, with TRBD2 matching over 8 bases. The V gene's germline CDR1 is KGHSH and CDR2 LQKENI. The CDR3 has 14 amino acids. The V segment lost 3 bases and the J segment 7 bases; nucleotides outside the gene matches: 6. CDR3 nucleotide sequence: TGTGCCAGCTCACCCCCCGGGACTAGTAATACGCAGTATTTT. Translating it yields CASSPPGTSNTQYF.

Comment on this clone: An end of the junction differs from the germline gene, which may be a read error. Here the CDR3 reads CASSRNNRETQYF. CDR3 sequence (DNA): TGTGCTAGCAGCCGGAATAACCGAGAGACCCAGTACTTC. This chain links TRBV7-7 with TRBJ2-5, with D unresolved. Germline assignment: CDR1 SSHAT and CDR2 FNYEAQ (reference sequence). The CDR3 contains 13 residues.

This chain joins TRBV15 and TRBJ1-4; perhaps TRBD1 as D (5 bases). The CDR3 spans 14 residues. The germline V gene encodes CDR1 LNHNV and CDR2 YYDKDF (reference sequence). The V end was cut by 3 bases, the J end by 3 bases, with 8 bases between. In DNA form, the CDR3 reads TGTGCCACCAGCAGGCAGACAGCTAATGAAAAACTGTTTTTT. This sequence encodes CATSRQTANEKLFF. Complete variable domain (other parts from reference TRBV15 and TRBJ1-4): DAMVIQNPRYQVTQFGKPVTLSCSQTLNHNVMYWYQQKSSQAPKLLFHYYDKDFNNEADTPDNFQSRRPNTSFCFLDIRSPGLGDTAMYLCATSRQTANEKLFFGSGTQLSVL.

The chain uses TRBV5-1 and TRBJ1-2; 8 bases align to TRBD1. Trimming removed 1 base from V and 7 bases from J; junction bases left unmatched: 9. The CDR3 has 15 amino acids. Germline V lookup: CDR1 SGHRS, CDR2 YFSETQ. The CDR3 reads CASSLRTGGESGYTF. CDR3 DNA: TGCGCCAGCAGCTTGCGTACAGGGGGTGAGAGTGGCTACACCTTC.

The rearrangement links TRBV5-5 to TRBJ1-3; D gene uncertain. V was trimmed by 2 bases and J by 2 bases, leaving 8 bases between them. This CDR3 spans 14 amino acids. From germline, CDR1 is SGHKS and CDR2 YYEKEE (reference sequence). The CDR3 is CASSFGGAGNTIYF. CDR3 nucleotides: TGTGCCAGCAGCTTCGGAGGAGCTGGAAACACCATATATTTT.

J is TRBJ2-7 and V is TRBV7-2; D may be TRBD2 (5 bases). The V gene lost 0 bases and the J gene lost 6 bases, with 9 bases spanning the gap. This CDR3 region has 13 residues. Germline V gene lookup returns CDR1 SGHTA and CDR2 FQGNSA. The CDR3 loop reads CASSLAGRGEQYF. The DNA for the CDR3 is TGTGCCAGCAGCTTAGCGGGTCGGGGCGAGCAGTACTTC.

The genes are TRBV5-6 and TRBJ2-5, with 8 bases that match TRBD2. Germline-derived CDR1 and CDR2 are SGHDT and YYEEEE. V lost 0 bases and J lost 1; bases outside the gene matches: 5. The CDR3 extends over 16 amino acids. CDR3 loop: CASSLDLAGLQETQYF. The CDR3 coding sequence is TGTGCCAGCAGCTTGGATCTAGCGGGTCTCCAAGAGACCCAGTACTTC.

In its sample, this clone was seen once. The chain combines TRBV5-1 with TRBJ1-1; D unresolved. Germline V gene sequence: CDR1 SGHRS, CDR2 YFSETQ. The V end lost 1 base, the J end lost 8 bases, and 9 bases lay between the germline ends. The CDR3 runs to 12 residues. The CDR3 loop reads CASSLFGSEAFF. CDR3 DNA sequence: TGCGCCAGCAGCTTGTTCGGGTCCGAAGCTTTCTTT.

The chain is built from TRBV5-1 and TRBJ1-2; 9 positions match TRBD1. Trimming cost V 2 bases and J 2 bases; bases outside gene matches: 7. Germline assignment: CDR1 SGHRS and CDR2 YFSETQ. CDR3 length: 16 amino acids. The CDR3 sequence: CASSFLWTGANYGYTF. DNA of the CDR3: TGCGCCAGCAGCTTTCTATGGACAGGGGCGAACTATGGCTACACCTTC.

This chain joins TRBV18 and TRBJ1-2; TRBD1 matches 9 bases. Germline V CDR1 and CDR2: KGHSH, LQKENI. This CDR3 spans 19 amino acids. Trimming cost V 2 bases and J 7 bases; bases outside gene matches: 20. CDR3 in amino acids: CASSPAMTAGTGKLFGYTF. Written as DNA, the CDR3 is TGTGCCAGCTCACCAGCGATGACGGCCGGGACAGGGAAGTTATTTGGCTACACCTTC.

To note about this clone: The sample has other DNA sequences that encode this CDR3 too. The chain carries TRBV28 and TRBJ1-2; TRBD1 aligns across 8 bases. Germline V gives CDR1 MDHEN, CDR2 SYDVKM. The CDR3 has 13 residues. With V trimmed by 5 bases and J by 5 bases, 4 bases remained unmatched. The CDR3 region is CASSRTGIYGYTF. The CDR3 DNA reads TGTGCCAGCAGTCGGACAGGGATTTATGGCTACACCTTC.

This rearrangement joins TRBV7-2 to TRBJ1-4; 8 bases agree with TRBD1. CDR3 length: 16 amino acids. J lost 5 bases, V lost 2 bases, and 7 bases had no gene match. In germline, CDR1 is SGHTA, CDR2 FQGNSA. Here the CDR3 reads CASSLLGRTGNEKLFF. DNA for the CDR3: TGTGCCAGCAGCTTATTGGGTAGGACAGGGAATGAAAAACTGTTTTTT.

A few counts support this clone. V usage is TRBV4-2 and J usage is TRBJ1-5; D gene uncertain. The V end lost 0 bases, the J end lost 3 bases, and 6 bases lay between the germline ends. CDR3 length equals 14 residues. CDR1 is LGHNA, CDR2 YNFKEQ, per germline. The CDR3 reads CASSQDWTNQPQHF. As DNA, the CDR3 is TGTGCCAGCAGCCAAGATTGGACCAATCAGCCCCAGCATTTT.

Only one count was recorded for this clone. The chain joins TRBV7-9 to TRBJ2-5; 15 nucleotides line up with TRBD2. Germline values: CDR1 SEHNR, CDR2 FQNEAQ (reference sequence). The CDR3 spans 17 residues. The V and J ends lost 5 bases and 10 bases, in that order; junction bases with no gene match: 14. CDR3 bases: TGTGCCAGCAGCCCGGGACTAGCGGGGGGCCTCTTCCGTGTCCAGTACTTC. This sequence encodes CASSPGLAGGLFRVQYF.

J is TRBJ1-1 and V is TRBV18; 7 bases map to TRBD1. Trimming removed 4 bases from V and 5 bases from J; junction bases left unmatched: 13. This CDR3 spans 16 amino acids. CDR1 is KGHSH, CDR2 LQKENI, per germline. CDR3 in amino acids: CASSLRQGGSRTEAFF. CDR3 nucleotides: TGTGCCAGCTCACTCCGACAGGGTGGGTCTCGGACTGAAGCTTTCTTT.

Points on this clone: Mismatch with germline at one junction end may stem from a read error. This chain connects TRBV7-7 to TRBJ2-1; D is possibly TRBD2 (6 bases). The CDR3 is made up of 15 amino acids. CDR1 is SSHAT and CDR2 is FNYEAQ in the germline V gene (reference sequence). In DNA form, the CDR3 reads TGTGCTAGCAGCTACCGGCCCGGGAGCTACAATGAGCAGTTCTTC. Its protein product is CASSYRPGSYNEQFF.